The clone carrying this T cell receptor delta chain was found a few times. No antigen is known for it. The data were taken from a study of Vδ1+ human thymocytes. Findings of the study overall: In the thymus, TRG and TRD repertoires looked highly polyclonal with Gaussian CDR3 lengths.

Extracted RNA was reverse transcribed into cDNA. Multiplex PCR used pooled V-gene forward primers and a constant-region reverse primer to amplify CDR3s. TCRdb processed the multiplex PCR reads again with the CATT caller. The sample holds approximately 25,000 delta-chain clones, 25% to 30% seen once. Germline assignment: CDR1 TSWWSYY and CDR2 QGS. The J segment lost 1 base and the V segment lost 2 bases, leaving 20 bases of the junction unmatched. The CDR3 covers 22 residues. The chain has TRDV1 and TRDJ1, with 12 nucleotides matching TRDD3. The sequence derives from a boy less than two years old who had congenital heart surgery. The sample consisted of Vdelta1+ gamma-delta thymocytes from the thymus. Subset: FACS-sorted CD3+ TCRalphabeta- TCRVdelta1+ TCRVdelta2- thymocytes. The CDR3 region is CALGEKRLQVLGDTGGTDKLIF. Here the CDR3 DNA reads TGTGCTCTTGGGGAAAAAAGGCTTCAGGTACTGGGGGATACAGGGGGCACCGATAAACTCATCTTT.